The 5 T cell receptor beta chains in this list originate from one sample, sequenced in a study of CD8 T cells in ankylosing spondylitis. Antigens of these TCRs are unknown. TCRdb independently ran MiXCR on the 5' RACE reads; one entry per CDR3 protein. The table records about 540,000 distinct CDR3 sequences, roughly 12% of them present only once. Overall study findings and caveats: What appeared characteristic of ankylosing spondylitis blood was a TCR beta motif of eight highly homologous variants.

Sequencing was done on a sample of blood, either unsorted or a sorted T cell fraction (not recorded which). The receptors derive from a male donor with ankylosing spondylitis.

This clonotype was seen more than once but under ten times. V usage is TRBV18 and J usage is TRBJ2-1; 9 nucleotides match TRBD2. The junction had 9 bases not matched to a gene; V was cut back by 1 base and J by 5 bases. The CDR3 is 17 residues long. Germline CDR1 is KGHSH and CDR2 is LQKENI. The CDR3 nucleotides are TGTGCCAGCTCACCACGGCGCGCGGGAGGGCCCGACAATGAGCAGTTCTTC. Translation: CASSPRRAGGPDNEQFF.

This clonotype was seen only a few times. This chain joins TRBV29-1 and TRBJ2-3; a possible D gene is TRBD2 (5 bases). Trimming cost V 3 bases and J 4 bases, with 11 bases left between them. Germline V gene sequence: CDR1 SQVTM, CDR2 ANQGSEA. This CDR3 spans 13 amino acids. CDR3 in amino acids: CSVDEGEADTQYF. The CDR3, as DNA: TGCAGCGTTGATGAGGGAGAGGCAGATACGCAGTATTTT.

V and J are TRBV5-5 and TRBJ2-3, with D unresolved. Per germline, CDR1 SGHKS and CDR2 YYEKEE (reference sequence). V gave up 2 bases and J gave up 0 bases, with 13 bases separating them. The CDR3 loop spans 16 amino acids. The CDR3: CASSFHWRSSTDTQYF. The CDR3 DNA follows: TGTGCCAGCAGCTTCCACTGGCGGTCTAGCACAGATACGCAGTATTTT.

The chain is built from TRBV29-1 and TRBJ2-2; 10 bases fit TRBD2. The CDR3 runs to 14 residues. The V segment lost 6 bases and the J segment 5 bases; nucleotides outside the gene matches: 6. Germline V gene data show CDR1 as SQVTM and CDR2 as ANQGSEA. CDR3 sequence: CSVLAGTVTGELFF. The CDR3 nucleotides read TGCAGCGTACTAGCGGGGACCGTAACCGGGGAGCTGTTTTTT.

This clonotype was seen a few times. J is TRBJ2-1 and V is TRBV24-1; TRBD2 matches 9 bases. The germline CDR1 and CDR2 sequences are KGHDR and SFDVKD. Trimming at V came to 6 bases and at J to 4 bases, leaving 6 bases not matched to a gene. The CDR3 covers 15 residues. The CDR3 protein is CATSYGLAGYNEQFF. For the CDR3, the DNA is TGTGCCACCAGTTATGGCCTAGCGGGATACAATGAGCAGTTCTTC.